The present TCR beta chain was sequenced within a study of beta chain features in type 1 diabetes. Study-level points and caveats: All four CD4+ subsets of Type 1 diabetes patients contained TCRB CDR3s that were moderately but significantly shorter.

A note on this clone: What it binds is unknown.

A single heparinised blood sample, averaging roughly 110 mL, was obtained per donor. Trimming pared 4 bases from V and 10 bases from J, leaving 9 bases between. This CDR3 contains 12 residues. CDR1 is SGHDT and CDR2 is YYEEEE in the germline V gene. Expressed TCRB transcripts were sequenced because the isolated RNA had all been reverse transcribed beforehand. Profiling relied on immunoSEQ multiplex PCR, and the TCRdb table lists in-frame clones only, not all of them. The sample has about 650,000 clones; around 12% are singletons. This TCR derives from a man aged 25 to 45 with type 1 diabetes. The chain uses TRBV5-6 and TRBJ1-6; the D is unclear. The sample comprised naive CD4+ T cells from blood. CDR3: CASSLRGSPLHF. The CDR3 nucleotides are TGTGCCAGCAGCCTCCGAGGGTCACCCCTCCACTTT.